These 11 T cell receptor beta chains originate from one sample sequenced in a study of response to subunit inactivated influenza vaccine. TCRdb independently ran MiXCR on the RT-PCR reads; one entry per CDR3 protein. The data contain over 400,000 distinct CDR3 sequences, approximately 13% of them singletons. Source: PBMCs from blood, taken roughly 48 days after vaccination. All receptors come from a man aged 45-65 years who received an inactivated influenza vaccine.

The sample holds a few counts of this clonotype. At one end, the junction sequence differs from germline, possibly due to a read error. The chain has TRBV20-1 and TRBJ2-1; the D is unclear. CDR1 is DFQATT and CDR2 is SNEGSKA in the germline V gene (reference sequence). This CDR3 spans 14 amino acids. CDR3 in amino acids: CSARELVRPERQFF. Written as DNA, the CDR3 is TGCAGTGCTCGAGAGCTAGTCCGCCCGGAGCGACAGTTCTTC.

The sample holds many counts of this clonotype. The gene calls are TRBV20-1 and TRBJ1-2; D is undetermined. The V and J ends lost 0 bases and 2 bases respectively, with 7 bases between them. Germline assignment: CDR1 DFQATT and CDR2 SNEGSKA (reference sequence). This CDR3 has 13 residues. The CDR3 DNA reads TGCAGTGCTAGAGAGCAGGCCAACTATGGCTACACCTTC. Residues: CSAREQANYGYTF.

V is TRBV24-1 and J is TRBJ1-1, with no clear D. Per germline, CDR1 KGHDR and CDR2 SFDVKD. Trimming stripped 5 bases from V and 4 bases from J, with 10 bases between. The CDR3 runs to 13 residues. CDR3 bases: TGTGCCACCAGTGCCCCCTACAGCACTGAAGCTTTCTTT. Its protein product is CATSAPYSTEAFF.

This clonotype was counted ten times or more. The chain combines TRBV20-1 with TRBJ2-3; 8 bases fit TRBD2. The junction had 12 bases not matched to a gene; V was cut back by 5 bases and J by 2 bases. The germline V gene has CDR1 DFQATT and CDR2 SNEGSKA (reference sequence). The CDR3 has 16 residues. CDR3 coding DNA: TGCAGTGCTTCCCCTGTGGCGGGAGGACCCACAGATACGCAGTATTTT. Protein sequence: CSASPVAGGPTDTQYF.

The chain combines TRBV13 with TRBJ2-1; 8 bases agree with TRBD2. The CDR3 totals 17 residues. Germline CDR1 and CDR2: PRHDT and FYEKMQ (reference sequence). This CDR3 reads CARDLGLAGPQYNEQFF. The CDR3 region has the DNA TGTGCTAGAGATTTAGGCCTAGCGGGTCCCCAATACAATGAGCAGTTCTTC.

This clonotype was picked up a small number of times. The chain joins TRBV10-3 to TRBJ1-5; 11 bases are shared with TRBD1. Trimming removed 10 bases from V and 5 bases from J; junction bases left unmatched: 4. The germline V gene encodes CDR1 ENHRY and CDR2 SYGVKD. The CDR3 has 13 amino acids. The CDR3 sequence is CANGQGADQPQHF. The CDR3 DNA reads TGTGCCAACGGACAGGGGGCGGATCAGCCCCAGCATTTT.

The chain recombines TRBV11-2 with TRBJ2-7; D unclear. This CDR3 region has 16 residues. V was clipped by 5 bases and J by 2 bases, with 19 bases between them. Per the germline V gene, CDR1 is SGHAT and CDR2 is FQNNGV. CDR3 protein: CASSPRSVRIPYEQYF. The CDR3 region has the DNA TGTGCCAGCAGCCCGCGCAGCGTACGGATACCCTACGAGCAGTACTTC.

In its sample, this clonotype was seen many times. The chain couples TRBV7-8 to TRBJ2-1, with unresolved D. From germline, CDR1 is SGHVS and CDR2 FQNEAQ. V lost 5 bases, J lost 6 bases, and 11 bases lay in between. CDR3 length: 13 residues. In DNA, the CDR3 is TGTGCCAGCAGCCGAAGAGGAACCAATGAGCAGTTCTTC. Its translation: CASSRRGTNEQFF.

The genes are TRBV6-5 and TRBJ2-7, with a weak D call TRBD2 (5 bases). Germline V gene lookup returns CDR1 MNHEY and CDR2 SVGAGI. Trimming took 0 bases from V and 4 from J, leaving 10 bases between them. The CDR3 sequence is 14 residues long. CDR3 bases: TGTGCCAGCAGTTACTCGAAACGGGGATACGAGCAGTACTTC. This encodes CASSYSKRGYEQYF.

This clonotype was seen ten or more times. The chain carries TRBV3-1 and TRBJ2-3; tentatively, D is TRBD2 (6 bases). Germline lookup yields CDR1 LGHDT and CDR2 YNNKEL (reference sequence). V dropped 6 bases and J dropped 4 bases, with 17 bases sitting between them. The CDR3 contains 15 residues. The CDR3 nucleotides read TGTGCCAGCAGTCGACGGAGGGGAGGAGCAGATACGCAGTATTTT. This encodes CASSRRRGGADTQYF.

This clonotype has only a few counts. The genes are TRBV5-1 and TRBJ2-4; D is perhaps TRBD2 (6 bases). V lost 8 bases and J lost 1, with 16 bases in between. CDR1 and CDR2 from the germline V gene are SGHRS and YFSETQ. The length of the CDR3 is 15 residues. DNA of the CDR3: TGCGCCAGTCACCCCCGTGGGGGGGCCAAAAACATTCAGTACTTC. Protein: CASHPRGGAKNIQYF.